The 7 T cell receptor beta chains given below trace back to one sample, sequenced in a study of blood T cell repertoires in COVID-19. Assay: immunoSEQ multiplex PCR; the TCRdb copy retains only in-frame clones and omits some. The sample has 540,000 or so clones, about 89% seen once. Sequences were obtained from peripheral blood. The source of these receptors is a woman aged 45-60 years with COVID-19, enrolled during active disease.

This clone was counted once. The chain joins TRBV10-3 to TRBJ1-2; no clear D gene. V lost 1 base to trimming and J lost 2 bases, with 14 bases between them. This CDR3 region has 16 residues. The germline CDR1 and CDR2 sequences are ENHRY and SYGVKD. CDR3 residues: CAISELIRFRNYGYTF. CDR3 nucleotides: TGTGCCATCAGTGAGTTGATCCGCTTTCGGAACTATGGCTACACCTTC.

V gene TRBV15 combines with J gene TRBJ1-4, with D unclear. The V gene lost 0 bases and the J gene lost 6 bases, with 5 bases spanning the gap. Germline CDR1 is LNHNV and CDR2 is YYDKDF (reference sequence). The CDR3 has 13 residues. CDR3 nucleotide sequence: TGTGCCACCAGCAGAGATAGAGATGAAAAACTGTTTTTT. Residues: CATSRDRDEKLFF.

V gene TRBV6-5 combines with J gene TRBJ2-7; D is undetermined. The germline V gene has CDR1 MNHEY and CDR2 SVGAGI. The CDR3 spans 12 residues. Trimming left V 5 bases short and J 6 bases short, with 11 bases between. CDR3 nucleotide sequence: TGTGCCAGCAGTACGCCGTTCGGCGAGCAGTACTTC. As protein: CASSTPFGEQYF.

The rearrangement uses TRBV9 and TRBJ1-2; TRBD1 matches at 7 bases. The CDR3 consists of 15 residues. Germline V gene sequence: CDR1 SGDLS, CDR2 YYNGEE. V lost 3 bases, J lost 8 bases, and 13 bases stayed unmatched. The CDR3 reads CASSAGGGAPEGYTF. The CDR3 DNA reads as TGTGCCAGCAGCGCTGGAGGGGGCGCCCCTGAAGGCTACACCTTC. Supplemented by reference TRBV9 and TRBJ1-2, the full variable domain reads DSGVTQTPKHLITATGQRVTLRCSPRSGDLSVYWYQQSLDQGLQFLIQYYNGEERAKGNILERFSAQQFPDLHSELNLSSLELGDSALYFCASSAGGGAPEGYTFGSGTRLTVV.

The chain is built from TRBV28 and TRBJ1-2, with D possibly being TRBD1 (5 bases). Trimming removed 5 bases at V and 0 bases at J, with 13 bases between. The CDR3 contains 15 residues. Germline CDR1 is MDHEN and CDR2 is SYDVKM. CDR3 in DNA: TGTGCCAGCAGTCCCGGGGGTTCAGCTAACTATGGCTACACCTTC. Amino acids: CASSPGGSANYGYTF.

V gene TRBV6-5 combines with J gene TRBJ2-3; D is possibly TRBD1 (5 bases). Deletions cut 0 bases from V and 5 bases from J, with 15 bases between. This CDR3 is built from 16 residues. Germline CDR1 and CDR2: MNHEY and SVGAGI. Here the CDR3 DNA reads TGTGCCAGCAGTTACTCGAAGGTTGGCCAGGGAGATACGCAGTATTTT. Protein: CASSYSKVGQGDTQYF.

The genes are TRBV27 and TRBJ1-2; perhaps TRBD1 as D (6 bases). CDR1 is MNHEY, CDR2 SMNVEV, per germline (reference sequence). V shed 0 bases and J shed 1 base, with 9 bases lying between them. There are 15 residues in the CDR3. The CDR3: CASSLSDRSNYGYTF. The CDR3 DNA reads as TGTGCCAGCAGTTTATCGGACAGAAGTAACTATGGCTACACCTTC.